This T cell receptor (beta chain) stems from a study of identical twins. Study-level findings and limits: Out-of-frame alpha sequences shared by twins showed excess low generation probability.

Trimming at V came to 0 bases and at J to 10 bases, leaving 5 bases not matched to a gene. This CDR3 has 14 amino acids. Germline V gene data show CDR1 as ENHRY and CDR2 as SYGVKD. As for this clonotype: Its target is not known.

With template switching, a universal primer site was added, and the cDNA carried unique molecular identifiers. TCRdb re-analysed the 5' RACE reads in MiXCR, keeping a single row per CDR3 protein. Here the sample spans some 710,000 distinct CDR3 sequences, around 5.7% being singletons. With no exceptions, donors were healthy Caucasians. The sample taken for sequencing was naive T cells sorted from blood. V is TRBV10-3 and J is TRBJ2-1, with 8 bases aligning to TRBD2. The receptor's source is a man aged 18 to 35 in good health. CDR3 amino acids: CAISESTSGREQFF. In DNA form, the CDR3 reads TGTGCCATCAGTGAGTCAACTAGCGGACGAGAGCAGTTCTTC.